These 25 T cell receptor beta chains were sequenced from one sample in a study of T cells in Graves' hyperthyroidism and ophthalmopathy. TCR beta CDR3 region amplification was performed from RNA transcripts. A first-round RT-PCR of the TCR CDR3 used the HTBI primer set. One entry per CDR3 protein, called by TCRdb with MiXCR from the multiplex PCR reads. The profile shows about 350,000 distinct CDR3 sequences, roughly 20% of them singletons. Sequencing was done on a sample of blood. All receptors come from a woman aged 40 to 50 with Graves' ophthalmopathy.

This clonotype was observed at least ten times. V is TRBV29-1 and J is TRBJ2-7; D is unresolved. Trimming cost V 4 bases and J 4 bases, with 8 bases left between them. The V gene's germline CDR1 is SQVTM and CDR2 ANQGSEA. The length of the CDR3 is 11 residues. Here the CDR3 reads CSVVGQYEQYF. DNA of the CDR3: TGCAGCGTTGTAGGGCAGTACGAGCAGTACTTC.

This clonotype was picked up many times. The J gene is TRBJ1-2, the V gene TRBV28; perhaps TRBD1 as D (6 bases). Per germline, CDR1 MDHEN and CDR2 SYDVKM. Between the trimmed V and J ends, which lost 5 bases and 1 base, there was a span of 11 bases. The CDR3 runs 14 residues. CDR3 residues: CASSLGQINYGYTF. As DNA, the CDR3 is TGTGCCAGCAGTCTCGGACAGATTAACTATGGCTACACCTTC.

This clonotype was detected many times. The genes are TRBV28 and TRBJ2-3; 7 bases match TRBD1. The V gene end was trimmed by 2 bases and the J gene end by 2 bases; junction bases not matched to a gene: 4. The CDR3 totals 15 residues. Per germline, CDR1 MDHEN and CDR2 SYDVKM. The CDR3 loop is CASSLAGTVTDTQYF. The CDR3 bases are TGTGCCAGCAGTTTAGCCGGGACAGTCACAGATACGCAGTATTTT. Using reference TRBV28 and TRBJ2-3 for the parts outside the CDR3, the full variable domain is DVKVTQSSRYLVKRTGEKVFLECVQDMDHENMFWYRQDPGLGLRLIYFSYDVKMKEKGDIPEGYSVSREKKERFSLILESASTNQTSMYLCASSLAGTVTDTQYFGPGTRLTVL.

This clonotype was seen a handful of times. The chain is built from TRBV6-1 and TRBJ2-7; weak D call: TRBD2 (7 bases). V was shortened by 4 bases and J by 0 bases, with 19 bases between the two germline ends. CDR1 MNHNS and CDR2 SASEGT come from the germline V gene. CDR3 length: 17 amino acids. CDR3 DNA sequence: TGTGCCAGCAGTGTGGGTGGCGGCGGGGGCAGCTCCTACGAGCAGTACTTC. As protein: CASSVGGGGGSSYEQYF.

The chain recombines TRBV19 with TRBJ1-1; 9 bases align to TRBD1. The CDR3 is made up of 14 amino acids. After removal of 5 bases from V and 5 bases from J, the junction contained 6 bases not matched to a gene. Germline CDR1 LNHDA, CDR2 SQIVND (reference sequence). CDR3 loop: CASSGGTGSTEAFF. CDR3 coding DNA: TGTGCCAGTAGTGGTGGGACAGGGTCGACTGAAGCTTTCTTT.

There are many counts of this clonotype. This rearrangement joins TRBV6-5 to TRBJ2-2; 8 bases line up with TRBD2. The CDR3 contains 15 residues. CDR1 MNHEY and CDR2 SVGAGI come from the germline V gene. The trim removed 6 bases at V and 2 bases at J, leaving 5 bases unmatched. The CDR3 DNA reads as TGTGCCAGCAGCGCCGGGACTAGTAACACCGGGGAGCTGTTTTTT. It translates to CASSAGTSNTGELFF.

This clonotype was observed a handful of times. The chain is built from TRBV5-6 and TRBJ2-2, with D perhaps matching TRBD1 (7 bases). V lost 4 bases and J 7 bases, leaving 14 bases between the germline ends. The CDR3 extends over 14 amino acids. CDR1 is SGHDT and CDR2 is YYEEEE in the germline V gene. DNA of the CDR3: TGTGCCAGCAGCCCGACAGGGAGGCTCGGGGAGCTGTTTTTT. Translation: CASSPTGRLGELFF.

This clonotype showed up many times. The chain is built from TRBV6-1 and TRBJ1-6; 7 bases align to TRBD1. Germline lookup yields CDR1 MNHNS and CDR2 SASEGT. Losses at the gene ends were 3 bases for V and 7 bases for J; bases not matched to a gene: 9. The CDR3 loop spans 16 amino acids. In nucleotides, the CDR3 is TGTGCCAGCAGTGAGGCCTCCGGGACAGTAAATTCACCCCTCCACTTT. Amino acids: CASSEASGTVNSPLHF.

The chain joins TRBV6-5 to TRBJ2-5, with 8 bases lining up with TRBD1. Trimming at V came to 0 bases and at J to 4 bases, leaving 13 bases not matched to a gene. Germline CDR1 and CDR2: MNHEY and SVGAGI. This CDR3 has 18 amino acids. The CDR3 protein is CASSYSLGAGGAGETQYF. The CDR3 DNA reads as TGTGCCAGCAGTTACTCATTAGGAGCAGGGGGCGCAGGAGAGACCCAGTACTTC.

The count of this clonotype is one. This chain links TRBV4-2 with TRBJ2-2, with TRBD2 as a possible D gene (5 bases). From germline, CDR1 is LGHNA and CDR2 YNFKEQ. The CDR3 spans 14 residues. As DNA, the CDR3 is TGTGCTGGTGGGAGAGCCCCGAACACCGGGGAGCTGTTTTTT. This sequence encodes CAGGRAPNTGELFF.

This clonotype was counted at least ten times. This sequence joins TRBV12-5 and TRBJ2-2, with D possibly TRBD1 on 6 matching bases. Germline V gene lookup returns CDR1 LGHNT and CDR2 FRNRAP. The CDR3 is made up of 17 amino acids. The V end was cut by 3 bases, the J end by 0 bases, with 14 bases between. The CDR3: CASGFLGQTANTGELFF. The CDR3 nucleotides are TGTGCTAGTGGTTTTCTCGGACAGACCGCGAACACCGGGGAGCTGTTTTTT.

At least ten counts were recorded for this clonotype. The V and J genes are TRBV6-1 and TRBJ2-5; perhaps D is TRBD1 or TRBD2 (5 bases each). Germline values: CDR1 MNHNS, CDR2 SASEGT. The CDR3 spans 14 residues. V shed 4 bases and J shed 4 bases, with 13 bases lying between them. CDR3 in DNA: TGTGCCAGCAGTGTCCGGGACCGGGGAGAGACCCAGTACTTC. This encodes CASSVRDRGETQYF.

This clonotype was seen repeatedly, ten times or more. This CDR3 reads CASSLDSGPVELFF. CDR3 nucleotide sequence: TGTGCCAGCAGCTTGGATTCAGGACCGGTGGAGCTGTTTTTT. J is TRBJ2-2 and V is TRBV5-5; D gene uncertain. CDR1 is SGHKS and CDR2 is YYEKEE in the germline V gene (reference sequence). V was pared by 0 bases and J by 10 bases, with 13 bases between. CDR3 length: 14 residues. Complete variable domain (other parts from reference TRBV5-5 and TRBJ2-2): DAGVTQSPTHLIKTRGQQVTLRCSPISGHKSVSWYQQVLGQGPQFIFQYYEKEERGRGNFPDRFSARQFPNYSSELNVNALLLGDSALYLCASSLDSGPVELFFGEGSRLTVL.

This clonotype was seen at least ten times. The chain joins TRBV4-1 to TRBJ2-6; 8 nucleotides match TRBD1. V shed 2 bases and J 0 bases; nucleotides not matched to a gene: 0. The germline V gene encodes CDR1 MGHRA and CDR2 YSYEKL. The CDR3 spans 16 residues. CDR3 in amino acids: CASSQTGGSGANVLTF. The CDR3 DNA follows: TGCGCCAGCAGCCAAACAGGGGGCTCTGGGGCCAACGTCCTGACTTTC.

This clonotype was seen at least ten times. The V gene is TRBV7-8, the J gene TRBJ2-2; TRBD2 matches at 14 bases. With V trimmed by 5 bases and J by 6 bases, 2 bases remained unmatched. The CDR3 spans 15 residues. Germline V lookup: CDR1 SGHVS, CDR2 FQNEAQ. CDR3 loop: CASSPTSGRAGELFF. The DNA of the CDR3 is TGTGCCAGCAGCCCGACTAGCGGGAGGGCCGGGGAGCTGTTTTTT.

This clonotype was recorded many times. V usage is TRBV6-1 and J usage is TRBJ1-5; D perhaps matches TRBD1 (5 bases). Germline CDR1 and CDR2: MNHNS and SASEGT. V lost 5 bases and J lost 0, with 20 bases in between. The CDR3 spans 18 residues. As DNA, the CDR3 is TGTGCCAGCAGTAAGAGACAGTTGGGGAAGATTAGCAATCAGCCCCAGCATTTT. It encodes CASSKRQLGKISNQPQHF.

This clonotype was detected many times. The chain has TRBV11-2 and TRBJ2-2; TRBD2 might be the D (6 bases). The CDR3 runs 16 residues. Germline V CDR1 and CDR2: SGHAT, FQNNGV. V was trimmed by 1 base and J by 4 bases, leaving 13 bases between them. CDR3 in amino acids: CASSLGVADLTGELFF. CDR3 coding DNA: TGTGCCAGCAGCTTAGGGGTAGCGGACCTCACCGGGGAGCTGTTTTTT.

This clonotype appeared many times. One end of the junction does not line up with germline, which may come from a read error. The chain carries TRBV7-7 and TRBJ2-5; the D gene is possibly TRBD2 (6 bases). This CDR3 has 14 residues. CDR1 is SSHAT and CDR2 is FNYEAQ in the germline V gene (reference sequence). The CDR3 DNA is TGTGCTAGCAGCTTAGACCGGGGGAGCGGGACCCAGTACTTC. The encoded protein is CASSLDRGSGTQYF. The whole variable domain, remainder taken from reference TRBV7-7 and TRBJ2-5, is GAGVSQSPRYKVTKRGQDVTLRCDPISSHATLYWYQQALGQGPEFLTYFNYEAQPDKSGLPSDRFSAERPEGSISTLTIQRTEQRDSAMYRCASSLDRGSGTQYFGPGTRLLVL.

The chain is built from TRBV12-3 or TRBV12-4 and TRBJ2-7; D is unresolved. Trimming stripped 5 bases from V and 0 bases from J, with 14 bases between. This CDR3 has 15 residues. The CDR3 loop reads CASSRSYGYSYEQYF. The CDR3 nucleotides read TGTGCCAGCAGTAGAAGTTACGGATACTCCTACGAGCAGTACTTC.

This chain connects TRBV7-2 to TRBJ2-5; D perhaps matches TRBD2 (6 bases). Germline CDR1 SGHTA, CDR2 FQGNSA. The CDR3 is made up of 16 amino acids. V lost 1 base, J lost 2 bases, and 14 bases lay in between. CDR3 region: CASSLGGVGGQETQYF. For the CDR3, the DNA is TGTGCCAGCAGCTTAGGAGGAGTGGGGGGTCAAGAGACCCAGTACTTC. The full variable domain, in which reference TRBV7-2 and TRBJ2-5 provide the parts outside the CDR3, is GAGVSQSPSNKVTEKGKDVELRCDPISGHTALYWYRQSLGQGLEFLIYFQGNSAPDKSGLPSDRFSAERTGGSVSTLTIQRTQQEDSAVYLCASSLGGVGGQETQYFGPGTRLLVL.

This clonotype was found many times. The genes are TRBV27 and TRBJ2-7; TRBD2 matches 7 bases. CDR3 length: 14 amino acids. The V gene end was trimmed by 6 bases and the J gene end by 3 bases; junction bases not matched to a gene: 8. Germline loops: CDR1 MNHEY, CDR2 SMNVEV (reference sequence). The CDR3 reads CASRRAGPDYEQYF. CDR3 DNA: TGTGCCAGCAGAAGAGCGGGACCCGACTACGAGCAGTACTTC.

This clonotype was seen ten or more times. V usage is TRBV6-2 or TRBV6-3 and J usage is TRBJ2-2, with TRBD1 matching over 8 bases. The length of the CDR3 is 14 residues. V gave up 6 bases and J gave up 7 bases; unmatched junction bases: 7. CDR1 and CDR2 (germline): MNHEY, SVGEGT. In DNA form, the CDR3 reads TGTGCCAGCAGGAACGACAGGGGAGTCGGGGAGCTGTTTTTT. It encodes CASRNDRGVGELFF.

This clonotype was recorded at least ten times. The chain links TRBV7-3 to TRBJ2-2; TRBD2 might be the D (5 bases). The V and J ends lost 1 base and 3 bases respectively, with 9 bases between them. This CDR3 is built from 15 residues. CDR1 is SGHTA and CDR2 is FQGTGA in the germline V gene. CDR3 in amino acids: CASSLIGDHTGELFF. The CDR3 coding sequence is TGTGCCAGCAGCTTAATCGGGGATCACACCGGGGAGCTGTTTTTT.

This clonotype was seen many times. The chain combines TRBV28 with TRBJ1-5, with D perhaps matching TRBD1 (6 bases). Germline V gene data show CDR1 as MDHEN and CDR2 as SYDVKM. Trimming cost V 4 bases and J 0 bases, with 13 bases left between them. The CDR3 has 16 residues. The CDR3 region has the DNA TGTGCCAGCAGTTCGGACAGTGGGTATAGCAATCAGCCCCAGCATTTT. Encoded protein: CASSSDSGYSNQPQHF. The full variable domain, rest sourced from reference TRBV28 and TRBJ1-5, is DVKVTQSSRYLVKRTGEKVFLECVQDMDHENMFWYRQDPGLGLRLIYFSYDVKMKEKGDIPEGYSVSREKKERFSLILESASTNQTSMYLCASSSDSGYSNQPQHFGDGTRLSIL.

This clonotype was found many times. This chain uses TRBV7-9 with TRBJ2-7; D possibly corresponds to TRBD2 (6 bases). The CDR3 length is 13 residues. The V gene's germline CDR1 is SEHNR and CDR2 FQNEAQ (reference sequence). V was trimmed by 8 bases and J by 5 bases, leaving 16 bases between them. The CDR3 DNA sequence: TGTGCCAGCGGACGGGGGAGAGGCCACGAGCAGTACTTC. This gives the protein CASGRGRGHEQYF. The whole variable domain, filled in from reference TRBV7-9 and TRBJ2-7, reads DTGVSQNPRHKITKRGQNVTFRCDPISEHNRLYWYRQTLGQGPEFLTYFQNEAQLEKSRLLSDRFSAERPKGSFSTLEIQRTEQGDSAMYLCASGRGRGHEQYFGPGTRLTVT.